These T cell receptor beta chains were read from a single sample in a study of control samples from healthy donors and cancer patients. Generated by immunoSEQ multiplex PCR, the TCRdb table keeps only in-frame clones and is missing some. Of approximately 220,000 clones detected, roughly 94% appear once; the ten largest clones hold roughly 1.6%. Sample: blood. The receptors were sampled from a man aged 50-59 years in good health. The CDR3 runs from the conserved cysteine through the conserved F or W. Fields, in order: V gene, D gene, J gene, clone size, CDR3 protein, CDR3 DNA. D genes are given only for firm matches. Some rows have no size entry. The others give once, few or many, or a class for an expanded clone.

v_gene: TRBV11-2; d_gene: .; j_gene: TRBJ2-7; abundance: once; CDR3aa: CASSLTGTTKAYEQYF; CDR3nt: TGTGCCAGCAGCTTAACCGGGACAACCAAAGCCTACGAGCAGTACTTC
v_gene: TRBV19; d_gene: .; j_gene: TRBJ2-7; abundance: .; CDR3aa: CASKPGTLTYEQYF; CDR3nt: TGTGCCAGTAAACCTGGGACGTTGACCTACGAGCAGTACTTC
v_gene: TRBV27; d_gene: .; j_gene: TRBJ1-6; abundance: many; CDR3aa: CASSSPGRSSYNSPLHF; CDR3nt: TGTGCCAGCAGTTCCCCGGGACGGAGCTCCTATAATTCACCCCTCCACTTT
v_gene: TRBV4-1; d_gene: .; j_gene: TRBJ1-1; abundance: .; CDR3aa: CASSQDGGDYVTEAFF; CDR3nt: TGCGCCAGCAGCCAAGATGGGGGGGATTATGTCACTGAAGCTTTCTTT
v_gene: TRBV5-1; d_gene: .; j_gene: TRBJ1-2; abundance: .; CDR3aa: CASSSGQSNYGYTF; CDR3nt: TGCGCCAGCAGCTCCGGACAGAGTAACTATGGCTACACCTTC
v_gene: TRBV21-1; d_gene: .; j_gene: TRBJ2-2; abundance: .; CDR3aa: CASSKGVRLPNELFF; CDR3nt: TGTGCCAGCAGCAAAGGGGTTCGCCTCCCGAATGAGCTGTTTTTT
v_gene: TRBV3-1/TRBV3-2; d_gene: .; j_gene: TRBJ1-1; abundance: .; CDR3aa: CASSQEGGGTFF; CDR3nt: TGTGCCAGCAGCCAAGAAGGGGGGGGAACTTTCTTT
v_gene: TRBV19; d_gene: .; j_gene: TRBJ1-4; abundance: few; CDR3aa: CASSPELGTPEKLFF; CDR3nt: TGTGCCAGTAGTCCAGAACTCGGGACGCCTGAAAAACTGTTTTTT
v_gene: TRBV5-8; d_gene: TRBD1; j_gene: TRBJ1-5; abundance: .; CDR3aa: CASSYGQGWQPQHF; CDR3nt: TGTGCCAGCAGCTATGGACAGGGTTGGCAGCCCCAGCATTTT
v_gene: TRBV19; d_gene: .; j_gene: TRBJ1-3; abundance: .; CDR3aa: CASSPGFSGNTIYF; CDR3nt: TGTGCCAGTTCACCAGGGTTCTCTGGAAACACCATATATTTT
v_gene: TRBV28; d_gene: TRBD2; j_gene: TRBJ2-2; abundance: .; CDR3aa: CASRDTDRPRGGDHGELFF; CDR3nt: TGTGCCAGCAGAGACACAGACAGGCCACGGGGGGGTGATCACGGGGAGCTGTTTTTT
v_gene: TRBV28; d_gene: TRBD1; j_gene: TRBJ1-5; abundance: .; CDR3aa: CASSTLKGAQNQPQHF; CDR3nt: TGTGCCAGCAGCACCTTGAAGGGGGCGCAGAATCAGCCCCAGCATTTT
v_gene: TRBV19; d_gene: .; j_gene: TRBJ2-6; abundance: .; CDR3aa: CASSIRGSSGANVLTF; CDR3nt: TGTGCCAGTAGTATCCGGGGCAGCTCTGGGGCCAACGTCCTGACTTTC
v_gene: TRBV7-3; d_gene: .; j_gene: TRBJ1-2; abundance: .; CDR3aa: CASSPTTLTKSYTF; CDR3nt: TGTGCCAGCAGCCCCACGACTTTAACGAAAAGCTACACCTTC
v_gene: TRBV5-1; d_gene: .; j_gene: TRBJ1-4; abundance: .; CDR3aa: CASSQGVDEKLFF; CDR3nt: TGCGCCAGCAGCCAGGGTGTCGATGAAAAACTGTTTTTT
v_gene: TRBV6-4; d_gene: TRBD1; j_gene: TRBJ2-1; abundance: .; CDR3aa: CASTAYGQGLYNEQFF; CDR3nt: TGTGCCAGCACCGCCTATGGACAGGGCCTCTACAATGAGCAGTTCTTC
v_gene: TRBV3-1/TRBV3-2; d_gene: .; j_gene: TRBJ1-1; abundance: .; CDR3aa: CASSQDSEGNTEAFF; CDR3nt: TGTGCCAGCAGCCAAGATTCGGAGGGGAATACTGAAGCTTTCTTT
v_gene: TRBV6-4; d_gene: TRBD1; j_gene: TRBJ1-2; abundance: .; CDR3aa: CASSASGQGGGYTF; CDR3nt: TGTGCCAGCAGTGCCTCAGGACAGGGGGGTGGCTACACCTTC
v_gene: TRBV28; d_gene: .; j_gene: TRBJ1-2; abundance: few; CDR3aa: CASIGASEYGYTF; CDR3nt: TGTGCCAGCATAGGGGCATCTGAGTATGGCTACACCTTC
v_gene: TRBV5-1; d_gene: .; j_gene: TRBJ1-2; abundance: .; CDR3aa: CASSLEAASGYTF; CDR3nt: TGCGCCAGCAGCTTGGAGGCAGCGTCTGGCTACACCTTC
v_gene: TRBV28; d_gene: .; j_gene: TRBJ2-1; abundance: .; CDR3aa: CASSADTTSYNEQFF; CDR3nt: TGTGCCAGCAGTGCGGACACGACCTCCTACAATGAGCAGTTCTTC
v_gene: TRBV18; d_gene: .; j_gene: TRBJ1-1; abundance: .; CDR3aa: CASSQQGLATEAFF; CDR3nt: TGTGCCAGCTCACAGCAGGGATTGGCCACTGAAGCTTTCTTT
v_gene: TRBV6-6; d_gene: TRBD1; j_gene: TRBJ1-2; abundance: .; CDR3aa: CASRRGGVYGYTF; CDR3nt: TGTGCCAGCAGGCGAGGGGGCGTCTATGGCTACACCTTC
v_gene: TRBV4-3; d_gene: .; j_gene: TRBJ2-3; abundance: .; CDR3aa: CASSQGTGAARRNTQYF; CDR3nt: TGCGCCAGCAGCCAAGGCACAGGAGCGGCAAGGCGTAATACGCAGTATTTT
v_gene: TRBV27; d_gene: TRBD1; j_gene: TRBJ2-7; abundance: .; CDR3aa: CASRDRRAYEQYF; CDR3nt: TGTGCCAGCCGGGACAGACGAGCCTACGAGCAGTACTTC
v_gene: TRBV10-3; d_gene: TRBD1; j_gene: TRBJ1-1; abundance: .; CDR3aa: CAISLDRGTEAFF; CDR3nt: TGTGCCATCAGTCTAGACAGGGGCACTGAAGCTTTCTTT
v_gene: TRBV10-3; d_gene: .; j_gene: TRBJ1-5; abundance: .; CDR3aa: CAISVGTVHQPQHF; CDR3nt: TGTGCCATCAGTGTAGGTACAGTCCATCAGCCCCAGCATTTT
v_gene: TRBV6-2/TRBV6-3; d_gene: .; j_gene: TRBJ1-2; abundance: .; CDR3aa: CASSLFQRGNYGYTF; CDR3nt: TGTGCCAGCAGTTTATTTCAACGGGGGAACTATGGCTACACCTTC
v_gene: TRBV30; d_gene: TRBD1; j_gene: TRBJ2-7; abundance: .; CDR3aa: CAWSRGQGPEQYF; CDR3nt: TGTGCCTGGAGTCGGGGACAGGGTCCCGAGCAGTACTTC
v_gene: TRBV18; d_gene: .; j_gene: TRBJ2-7; abundance: .; CDR3aa: CASSPGQTNSYEQYF; CDR3nt: TGTGCCAGCTCACCAGGGCAGACGAACTCCTACGAGCAGTACTTC
v_gene: TRBV28; d_gene: .; j_gene: TRBJ1-5; abundance: .; CDR3aa: CASRLVNQPQHF; CDR3nt: TGTGCCAGCAGGTTAGTTAATCAGCCCCAGCATTTT
v_gene: TRBV5-4; d_gene: TRBD2; j_gene: TRBJ2-3; abundance: .; CDR3aa: CASSLGGSGATDTQYF; CDR3nt: TGTGCCAGCAGCTTGGGGGGTAGCGGGGCCACAGATACGCAGTATTTT
v_gene: TRBV3-1/TRBV3-2; d_gene: .; j_gene: TRBJ2-2; abundance: .; CDR3aa: CASSGPPGRPTGELFF; CDR3nt: TGTGCCAGCAGCGGGCCCCCGGGACGACCTACCGGGGAGCTGTTTTTT
v_gene: TRBV19; d_gene: .; j_gene: TRBJ1-2; abundance: .; CDR3aa: CASSLYREDGYTF; CDR3nt: TGTGCCAGTAGTCTATACAGGGAAGATGGCTACACCTTC
v_gene: TRBV6-5; d_gene: .; j_gene: TRBJ2-7; abundance: .; CDR3aa: CASTPKSPSGEQYF; CDR3nt: TGTGCCAGCACTCCGAAGTCCCCGTCGGGAGAGCAGTACTTC
v_gene: TRBV5-1; d_gene: TRBD2; j_gene: TRBJ2-7; abundance: .; CDR3aa: CASSNTGLAGGMEQYF; CDR3nt: TGCGCCAGCAGCAATACGGGACTAGCGGGTGGTATGGAGCAGTACTTC
v_gene: TRBV5-1; d_gene: .; j_gene: TRBJ2-5; abundance: .; CDR3aa: CASSSSRTAQETQYF; CDR3nt: TGCGCCAGCAGCTCTTCCAGGACAGCCCAAGAGACCCAGTACTTC
v_gene: TRBV27; d_gene: .; j_gene: TRBJ1-2; abundance: .; CDR3aa: CASGSPGGYTF; CDR3nt: TGTGCCAGCGGCTCCCCCGGAGGCTACACCTTC
v_gene: TRBV15; d_gene: .; j_gene: TRBJ1-4; abundance: .; CDR3aa: CATSPRTLGATNEKLFF; CDR3nt: TGTGCCACCAGCCCCCGGACCCTCGGCGCGACTAATGAAAAACTGTTTTTT